A selection of T cell receptor beta chains follows, all from one sample in a study of early T cells in non-severe SARS-CoV-2 infection. Using its own MiXCR run on the 5' RACE reads, TCRdb lists one record per CDR3 protein. The data contain roughly 69,000 distinct CDR3 sequences, roughly 9% of them seen just once; the ten biggest clones take up around an eighth. Here the sequenced sample was whole blood, taken at baseline. These receptors were taken from an adult who was a healthcare worker with PCR-confirmed SARS-CoV-2 infection or an uninfected control (not recorded which). Each CDR3 is given with its conserved first and last residue. The order of the fields is J gene, clone size, D gene, V gene, CDR3 DNA, CDR3 protein. A D gene is named only where the DNA matches it firmly. Clone size appears in some rows only: once, few, many, or a class for an expanded clone.

J: TRBJ2-7; size: few; D: TRBD2; V: TRBV12-3/TRBV12-4; DNA: TGTGCCAGCAGTTTGGAACACTTCGGGACTAGCAGATTCTACGAGCAGTACTTC; CDR3: CASSLEHFGTSRFYEQYF
J: TRBJ2-1; size: few; D: NA; V: TRBV19; DNA: TGTGCCAGTACCCCCCGGGTGGGGTACAATGAGCAGTTCTTC; CDR3: CASTPRVGYNEQFF
J: TRBJ2-3; size: few; D: NA; V: TRBV6-2/TRBV6-3; DNA: NA; CDR3: CASILAGTSDTQYF
J: TRBJ2-7; size: few; D: TRBD2; V: TRBV3-1; DNA: TGTGCCAGCAGCCAAGATGGAGGTAGCGGGACCAAGTCGTACTTC; CDR3: CASSQDGGSGTKSYF
J: TRBJ2-1; size: NA; D: TRBD1; V: TRBV5-4; DNA: TGTGCCAGCAGCTTGGGACAGGGGAATGAGCAGTTCTTC; CDR3: CASSLGQGNEQFF
J: TRBJ2-2; size: many; D: TRBD1; V: TRBV5-1; DNA: TGCGCCAGCAGTCCGGAGAAAGGCGGGACAGGGAGCACCGGGGAGCTGTTTTTT; CDR3: CASSPEKGGTGSTGELFF
J: TRBJ1-2; size: many; D: NA; V: TRBV6-2/TRBV6-3; DNA: TGTGCCAGTGGACGGCGGATTCTTAACTATGGCTACACCTTC; CDR3: CASGRRILNYGYTF
J: TRBJ2-7; size: few; D: TRBD1; V: TRBV28; DNA: TGTGCCAGCAGTCCCTACCCCCGGGACAGGGCCCACGAGCAGTACTTC; CDR3: CASSPYPRDRAHEQYF
J: TRBJ2-1; size: many; D: TRBD2; V: TRBV6-1; DNA: TGTGCCAGCAGTGACCTAGCGGGAGGATACAATGAGCAGTTCTTC; CDR3: CASSDLAGGYNEQFF
J: TRBJ2-2; size: NA; D: NA; V: TRBV7-2; DNA: TGTGCCAGCAGCCCCACGGGGATTGCCACCGGGGAGCTGTTTTTT; CDR3: CASSPTGIATGELFF
J: TRBJ2-3; size: NA; D: NA; V: TRBV7-9; DNA: TGTGCCAGCAGCTTAGAGTATACGCAGTATTTT; CDR3: CASSLEYTQYF
J: TRBJ1-2; size: many; D: NA; V: TRBV24-1; DNA: TGTGCCACCAGTGACCCTGATGGGGATGGTAATGGCTACACCTTC; CDR3: CATSDPDGDGNGYTF
J: TRBJ2-3; size: NA; D: TRBD2; V: TRBV3-1; DNA: TGTGCCAGCAGACCCGAACCACTAGCGGGAGCCAAGGATACGCAGTATTTT; CDR3: CASRPEPLAGAKDTQYF
J: TRBJ1-4; size: NA; D: TRBD1; V: TRBV12-3/TRBV12-4; DNA: TGTGCCAGCAGTTTAGGACAGGGGTTTGGTAATGAAAAACTGTTTTTT; CDR3: CASSLGQGFGNEKLFF
J: TRBJ2-3; size: few; D: NA; V: TRBV20-1; DNA: TGCAGTGTTAAAGACACTAGCACAGATACGCAGTATTTT; CDR3: CSVKDTSTDTQYF
J: TRBJ2-7; size: many; D: NA; V: TRBV18; DNA: TGTGCCAGCTCACCCCGGTCAGACCACGAGCAGTACTTC; CDR3: CASSPRSDHEQYF
J: TRBJ2-1; size: few; D: TRBD2; V: TRBV29-1; DNA: TGCAGCGCAAGGGACCATAGCGGGATAGGATACAATGAGCAGTTCTTC; CDR3: CSARDHSGIGYNEQFF
J: TRBJ2-3; size: many; D: NA; V: TRBV20-1; DNA: TGCAGTGGGGAACTCCCAGACTCGGTGGCAGATACGCAGTATTTT; CDR3: CSGELPDSVADTQYF
J: TRBJ2-1; size: NA; D: NA; V: TRBV11-1; DNA: TGTGCCAGCAGCCGGAAGCCTACTGAGCAGTTCTTC; CDR3: CASSRKPTEQFF
J: TRBJ1-1; size: many; D: NA; V: TRBV29-1; DNA: TGCAGCGGGGTGGACACTGAAGCTTTCTTT; CDR3: CSGVDTEAFF
J: TRBJ1-2; size: many; D: TRBD1; V: TRBV3-1; DNA: TGTGCCAGCAGTCGTCCTGGACAGGACAGAAATTATGGCTACACCTTC; CDR3: CASSRPGQDRNYGYTF
J: TRBJ2-1; size: NA; D: TRBD2; V: TRBV7-8; DNA: TGTGCCAGCAGCGGCGATCTAGCGGGAGTCCGCAATGAGCAGTTCTTC; CDR3: CASSGDLAGVRNEQFF
J: TRBJ2-2; size: few; D: NA; V: TRBV30; DNA: TGTGCCTGGAGTTGGGGAGGGAACACCGGGGAGCTGTTTTTT; CDR3: CAWSWGGNTGELFF
J: TRBJ2-2; size: many; D: NA; V: TRBV7-8; DNA: TGTGCCAGCAGCTTGGGGGACCCTGGGGAGCTGTTTTTT; CDR3: CASSLGDPGELFF
J: TRBJ2-1; size: many; D: TRBD2; V: TRBV7-6; DNA: TGTGCCAGCAGCTTAGAGGCTAGCGGGAATGTCTACAATGAGCAGTTCTTC; CDR3: CASSLEASGNVYNEQFF
J: TRBJ2-1; size: many; D: NA; V: TRBV7-6; DNA: TGTGCCAGCAGTCGAGGTCTGTACAATGAGCAGTTCTTC; CDR3: CASSRGLYNEQFF
J: TRBJ2-7; size: few; D: NA; V: TRBV20-1; DNA: TGCAGTGCTCGACACGGCTCCTACGAGCAGTACTTC; CDR3: CSARHGSYEQYF
J: TRBJ2-7; size: NA; D: TRBD2; V: TRBV7-8; DNA: TGTGCCAGCAGCCGGACTAGCTCTAGGAGCTCCTACGAGCAGTACTTC; CDR3: CASSRTSSRSSYEQYF
J: TRBJ2-7; size: NA; D: NA; V: TRBV7-2; DNA: TGTGCCAGCAGCTTATTCGGCGGGTCCAGCTACGAGCAGTACTTC; CDR3: CASSLFGGSSYEQYF
J: TRBJ2-3; size: many; D: NA; V: TRBV7-2; DNA: TGTGCCAGCAGCTTAGAAAGCACAGATACGCAGTATTTT; CDR3: CASSLESTDTQYF
J: TRBJ2-7; size: many; D: NA; V: TRBV12-3/TRBV12-4; DNA: TGTGCCAGCAGTTTTGGTCAGGGTCTCGAGCAGTACTTC; CDR3: CASSFGQGLEQYF
J: TRBJ2-7; size: NA; D: TRBD1; V: TRBV29-1; DNA: TGCAGCGTTGAATCCGGACAGGGCTTCAGGGAGCAGTACTTC; CDR3: CSVESGQGFREQYF
J: TRBJ2-1; size: many; D: TRBD1; V: TRBV7-9; DNA: TGTGCCAGCAGCCCGGGACAGACCTCCAACAATGAGCAGTTCTTC; CDR3: CASSPGQTSNNEQFF
J: TRBJ2-7; size: few; D: NA; V: TRBV7-2; DNA: TGTGCCAGCAGCTCCACTACGGAACGATACGAGCAGTACTTC; CDR3: CASSSTTERYEQYF
J: TRBJ2-2; size: many; D: NA; V: TRBV6-1; DNA: TGTGCCACCACCTGGGAGGCGAACACCGGGGAGCTGTTTTTT; CDR3: CATTWEANTGELFF
J: TRBJ2-2; size: many; D: NA; V: TRBV7-3; DNA: TGTGCCAGCAGCTTAATTAGCACCGGGGAGCTGTTTTTT; CDR3: CASSLISTGELFF
J: TRBJ2-7; size: many; D: TRBD1; V: TRBV29-1; DNA: TGCAGCGTTCGACTAGGACAGGGGCTCCTTTACGAGCAGTACTTC; CDR3: CSVRLGQGLLYEQYF
J: TRBJ2-2; size: few; D: NA; V: TRBV20-1; DNA: TGCAGTGCTGGAGAGATAACGAACACCGGGGAGCTGTTTTTT; CDR3: CSAGEITNTGELFF
J: TRBJ2-7; size: NA; D: TRBD1; V: TRBV7-6; DNA: TGTGCCAGCAGCCCTCGACAGGGGCTATCCTACGAGCAGTACTTC; CDR3: CASSPRQGLSYEQYF
J: TRBJ2-1; size: many; D: TRBD1; V: TRBV18; DNA: TGTGCCAGCTCACCACCGGACAGGGGACACAATGAGCAGTTCTTC; CDR3: CASSPPDRGHNEQFF
J: TRBJ2-3; size: few; D: TRBD1; V: TRBV12-3/TRBV12-4; DNA: TGTGCCAGCAGTCGCAGACAGGGGACCATAGATACGCAGTATTTT; CDR3: CASSRRQGTIDTQYF
J: TRBJ1-2; size: many; D: NA; V: TRBV7-9; DNA: TGTGCCAGCAGCCAGTCAGGCTATGGCTACACCTTC; CDR3: CASSQSGYGYTF
J: TRBJ2-1; size: many; D: NA; V: TRBV4-3; DNA: TGCGCCAGCAGCCAAGAGGGCGAAGCCAATGAGCAGTTCTTC; CDR3: CASSQEGEANEQFF
J: TRBJ2-1; size: many; D: NA; V: TRBV6-5; DNA: TGTGCCAGCAGTTACACGGGGGGCGCGAATCTCGGTGAGCAGTTCTTC; CDR3: CASSYTGGANLGEQFF
J: TRBJ1-2; size: NA; D: NA; V: TRBV7-9; DNA: TGTGCCAGCAGCTTTACAGGCTATGGCTACACCTTC; CDR3: CASSFTGYGYTF
J: TRBJ2-1; size: many; D: TRBD1; V: TRBV6-2/TRBV6-3; DNA: TGTGCCAGCAGGACAGGGGATGAGCAGTTCTTC; CDR3: CASRTGDEQFF
J: TRBJ2-7; size: NA; D: TRBD2; V: TRBV7-2; DNA: TGTGCCAGCAGCTTAGATAGCGGGGCCTACGAGCAGTACTTC; CDR3: CASSLDSGAYEQYF
J: TRBJ2-7; size: NA; D: TRBD2; V: TRBV7-3; DNA: TGTGCCAGCGCTTTCGGGGTAACTAGCGGGAGTATGATTTACGAGCAGTACTTC; CDR3: CASAFGVTSGSMIYEQYF
J: TRBJ2-7; size: NA; D: TRBD2; V: TRBV4-1; DNA: TGCGCCAGCAGCCAAGATGGTAGCGGGAGGACGGGAGAGCAGTACTTC; CDR3: CASSQDGSGRTGEQYF
J: TRBJ2-2; size: few; D: NA; V: TRBV18; DNA: TGTGCCAGCTCACTACTAGAAGTCGGGGAGCTGTTTTTT; CDR3: CASSLLEVGELFF
J: TRBJ2-7; size: many; D: NA; V: TRBV4-3; DNA: TGCGCCAGCAGCCAAGAAGGGGGGAGCTCCTACGAGCAGTACTTC; CDR3: CASSQEGGSSYEQYF
J: TRBJ2-1; size: NA; D: NA; V: TRBV20-1; DNA: TGCAGTGCTGGAGGCTCCGGGACGAGAGTGGTATCCTACAATGAGCAGTTCTTC; CDR3: CSAGGSGTRVVSYNEQFF
J: TRBJ1-1; size: few; D: NA; V: TRBV6-6; DNA: TGTGCCAGCAGTTACTCTGGGGGGGCTGGCACTGAAGCTTTCTTT; CDR3: CASSYSGGAGTEAFF
J: TRBJ2-1; size: many; D: NA; V: TRBV29-1; DNA: TGCAGCGTTCGGCCTAACTTGTGGCCCTACAATGAGCAGTTCTTC; CDR3: CSVRPNLWPYNEQFF
J: TRBJ1-1; size: few; D: TRBD1; V: TRBV7-2; DNA: TGTGCCAGCAGCAACCGGACAGGTCTGAACACTGAAGCTTTCTTT; CDR3: CASSNRTGLNTEAFF